One sample yielded the 4 T cell receptor beta chains listed below, sequenced in a study of T-cell reconstitution after alpha-beta-depleted transplantation in children. This sample's TCRbeta library carried unique molecular identifier barcodes. TCRdb redid the calling of the PCR reads with MiXCR, one entry per CDR3 protein. The sample lists hundreds of thousands of distinct CDR3 sequences; roughly 13% were seen once. The sequencing here drew on PBMCs, mostly from graft donor cells, taken 360 days after TCRalphabeta/CD19-depleted stem cell transplant. The receptor set was obtained from a male patient under 18 who had a stem cell transplant for acute myeloid leukemia, so the T cells may come from the graft donor.

This clonotype was observed a handful of times. J is TRBJ2-1 and V is TRBV6-5, with 9 bases fitting TRBD2. J gave up 3 bases and V 4 bases, and 7 bases lay outside the gene matches. CDR3 size: 16 residues. The V gene's germline CDR1 is MNHEY and CDR2 SVGAGI. CDR3 protein: CASSSLSGGFYNEQFF. In nucleotides, the CDR3 is TGTGCCAGCAGTTCCCTTAGCGGGGGCTTCTACAATGAGCAGTTCTTC.

This clonotype was observed many times. V is TRBV12-3 or TRBV12-4 and J is TRBJ2-3; 13 bases are a match to TRBD2. The CDR3 has 16 residues. The V gene end was trimmed by 5 bases and the J gene end by 3 bases; junction bases not matched to a gene: 5. CDR3 sequence reads: CASSHPGLAGTDTQYF. The CDR3 DNA reads TGTGCCAGCAGTCATCCGGGACTAGCGGGAACAGATACGCAGTATTTT.

The gene calls are TRBV7-8 and TRBJ2-5; D possibly matches TRBD1 or TRBD2 (5 bases each). V lost 5 bases and J lost 5, with 21 bases in between. The germline CDR1 and CDR2 sequences are SGHVS and FQNEAQ. The CDR3 runs to 16 residues. CDR3 sequence (DNA): TGTGCCAGCAGCCCCACCTCCCGGGGCTATGGGGAGACCCAGTACTTC. Translated, it gives CASSPTSRGYGETQYF. Using reference TRBV7-8 and TRBJ2-5 for the parts outside the CDR3, the full variable domain is GAGVSQSPRYKVAKRGQDVALRCDPISGHVSLFWYQQALGQGPEFLTYFQNEAQLDKSGLPSDRFFAERPEGSVSTLKIQRTQQEDSAVYLCASSPTSRGYGETQYFGPGTRLLVL.

The J gene is TRBJ2-1, the V gene TRBV18, with TRBD2 matching over 9 bases. Trimming took 3 bases from V and 7 from J; bases not matched to a gene: 7. Germline CDR1 reads KGHSH; CDR2 reads LQKENI. The CDR3 runs to 15 residues. The CDR3 protein is CASSPGTSKLNEQFF. CDR3 DNA sequence: TGTGCCAGCTCACCCGGGACTAGCAAGCTGAATGAGCAGTTCTTC.